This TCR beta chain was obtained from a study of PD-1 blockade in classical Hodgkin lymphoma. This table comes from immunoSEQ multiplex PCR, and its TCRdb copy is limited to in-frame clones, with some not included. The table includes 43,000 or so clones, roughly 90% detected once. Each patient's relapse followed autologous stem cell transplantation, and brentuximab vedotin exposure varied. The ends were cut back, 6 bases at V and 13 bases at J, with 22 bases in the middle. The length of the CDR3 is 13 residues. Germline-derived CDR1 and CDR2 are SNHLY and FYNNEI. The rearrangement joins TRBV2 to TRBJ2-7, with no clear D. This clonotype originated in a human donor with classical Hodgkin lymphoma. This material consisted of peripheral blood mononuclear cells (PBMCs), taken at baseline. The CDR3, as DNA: TGTGCCAGCAGGCCAAGGACGGAGCCAGCTTTCTACTTC. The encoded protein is CASRPRTEPAFYF.